This is a list of T cell receptor beta chains from one sample in a study of neoadjuvant anti-PD-1 for oral cavity cancer. Assay used: immunoSEQ multiplex PCR; TCRdb lists only in-frame clones, some missing. The sample consists of around 8,000 clones, approximately 66% of them appearing once. This sample comprised PBMCs, obtained after nivolumab (anti-PD-1) treatment. The receptors were gathered from a person between 35 and 79 years old with oral cavity squamous cell carcinoma. CDR3s include the opening cysteine and the closing phenylalanine or tryptophan. D genes are given only for firm matches.

v_gene	j_gene	d_gene	CDR3aa	CDR3nt
TRBV5-1	TRBJ2-7	TRBD2	CASSLVASGGYYEQYF	TGCGCCAGCAGCTTGGTGGCTAGCGGGGGCTACTACGAGCAGTACTTC
TRBV7-9	TRBJ1-4	TRBD1	CASSFFGQGGEKLFF	TGTGCCAGCAGCTTTTTCGGACAGGGAGGCGAAAAACTGTTTTTT
TRBV30	TRBJ1-1	NA	CAWSVRGNTEAFF	TGTGCCTGGAGTGTGCGGGGGAACACTGAAGCTTTCTTT
TRBV11-2	TRBJ2-4	NA	CASSPLRRLAKNIQYF	TGTGCCAGCAGCCCCTTACGTAGACTAGCCAAAAACATTCAGTACTTC
TRBV2	TRBJ2-7	TRBD2	CASKAGVSYEQYF	TGTGCCAGCAAAGCGGGGGTTTCCTACGAGCAGTACTTC
TRBV28	TRBJ1-1	NA	CASSLGSWAMNTEAFF	TGTGCCAGCAGTTTGGGTTCGTGGGCCATGAACACTGAAGCTTTCTTT
TRBV6-5	TRBJ2-1	NA	CASSPGRPGVNEQFF	TGTGCCAGCAGCCCTGGTCGTCCAGGGGTCAATGAGCAGTTCTTC
TRBV18	TRBJ1-2	NA	CASSPQLIQDYGYTF	TGTGCCAGCTCACCGCAGTTGATACAAGACTATGGCTACACCTTC
TRBV7-2	TRBJ2-3	TRBD2	CASSLIAGGTDTQYF	TGTGCCAGCAGCTTAATAGCGGGGGGCACAGATACGCAGTATTTT
TRBV11-1	TRBJ2-7	NA	CASSLGGSLGEQYF	TGTGCCAGCAGCTTAGGGGGGTCCCTTGGCGAGCAGTACTTC
TRBV7-2	TRBJ2-7	TRBD2	CASSSTSGGGYEQYF	TGTGCCAGCAGCTCTACTAGCGGGGGGGGCTACGAGCAGTACTTC